Below, 26 T cell receptor beta chains from the same sample are listed, as sequenced in a study of T cells after yellow fever vaccination. TCRdb fed the 5' RACE reads into MiXCR, producing one record per CDR3 protein. The table records some 300,000 distinct CDR3 sequences, around 3.9% of them present only once. The sample in question was PBMCs, obtained on the day of the yellow fever booster vaccination. The receptors originated from a man between 18 and 35 years old who received the YFV17D yellow fever vaccine.

This clonotype has more than one count but fewer than ten. J is TRBJ1-1 and V is TRBV6-2 or TRBV6-3, with D possibly matching TRBD1 (5 bases). V was pared by 8 bases and J by 3 bases, with 16 bases between. The germline CDR1 and CDR2 sequences are MNHEY and SVGEGT. There are 14 residues in the CDR3. This chain's CDR3 is CASWVGTAYTEAFF. DNA of the CDR3: TGTGCCAGCTGGGTCGGGACGGCCTACACTGAAGCTTTCTTT.

This clonotype was detected ten times or more. The chain has TRBV20-1 and TRBJ1-1; D is possibly TRBD1 (5 bases). With 5 bases removed from V and 1 base from J, the gap between germline ends came to 14 bases. The CDR3 runs 14 residues. CDR1 and CDR2 from the germline V gene are DFQATT and SNEGSKA (reference sequence). For the CDR3, the DNA is TGCAGTGCTTGGACACCGGATGGGAACACTGAAGCTTTCTTT. This gives the protein CSAWTPDGNTEAFF.

This clonotype was seen many times. CDR3 residues: CASRPTSGNTDTQYF. The CDR3 DNA reads as TGTGCCAGCAGACCGACTAGCGGGAATACAGATACGCAGTATTTT. This chain links TRBV11-2 with TRBJ2-3; 11 nucleotides line up with TRBD2. The CDR3 consists of 15 residues. Germline assignment: CDR1 SGHAT and CDR2 FQNNGV. Trimming took 6 bases from V and 3 from J; bases not matched to a gene: 5.

This clonotype occurred many times. J is TRBJ1-1 and V is TRBV20-1; no firm D call. There are 13 residues in the CDR3. V shed 0 bases and J shed 5 bases, with 10 bases lying between them. CDR1 and CDR2 (germline): DFQATT, SNEGSKA (reference sequence). CDR3: CSARDNRETEAFF. In nucleotides, the CDR3 is TGCAGTGCTAGAGATAATCGGGAGACTGAAGCTTTCTTT.

This clonotype was recorded many times. The chain combines TRBV5-1 with TRBJ2-5; D may be TRBD2 (5 bases). CDR1 is SGHRS and CDR2 is YFSETQ in the germline V gene. The ends were cut back, 6 bases at V and 5 bases at J, with 11 bases in the middle. The CDR3 is 12 residues long. DNA for the CDR3: TGCGCCAGCAAGATAGGCGGGGAGACCCAGTACTTC. It specifies CASKIGGETQYF.

This clonotype has a count of ten or more. The chain recombines TRBV2 with TRBJ1-2; D is perhaps TRBD1 (5 bases). Germline V CDR1 and CDR2: SNHLY, FYNNEI. Deletions cut 6 bases from V and 6 bases from J, with 11 bases between. The CDR3 contains 12 residues. The CDR3 loop is CASRAGMDGYTF. DNA for the CDR3: TGTGCCAGCAGGGCAGGGATGGATGGCTACACCTTC.

This clonotype showed up many times. V gene TRBV7-2 combines with J gene TRBJ2-7; D is unclear. Trimming took 5 bases from V and 2 from J, leaving 13 bases between them. The CDR3 is 14 amino acids. CDR1 SGHTA and CDR2 FQGNSA come from the germline V gene. Here the CDR3 DNA reads TGTGCCAGCAGCGTAGGCCCACGGGCCTACGAGCAGTACGTC. Protein sequence: CASSVGPRAYEQYV.

This clonotype was observed many times. This sequence joins TRBV4-3 and TRBJ2-4, with unresolved D. Germline lookup yields CDR1 LGHNA and CDR2 YSLEER. Trimming left V 1 base short and J 1 base short, with 14 bases between. This CDR3 is 17 amino acids long. CDR3 sequence: CASSQALPGSAKNIQYF. The CDR3 DNA is TGCGCCAGCAGCCAAGCGTTGCCAGGATCTGCCAAAAACATTCAGTACTTC.

This clonotype was recorded at least ten times. The V call is TRBV6-2 or TRBV6-3, the J call TRBJ1-2, with 7 nucleotides matching TRBD1. V trimming: 0 bases; J trimming: 4 bases; junction bases outside the gene matches: 5. Looked up from germline, CDR1 is MNHEY and CDR2 is SVGEGT. The CDR3 length is 15 residues. The CDR3 here is CASSYSSGDSYGYTF. The CDR3 DNA follows: TGTGCCAGCAGTTACTCGTCAGGGGACAGCTATGGCTACACCTTC.

A few counts support this clonotype. The J gene is TRBJ2-3, the V gene TRBV7-2; TRBD2 matches 8 bases. Per germline, CDR1 SGHTA and CDR2 FQGNSA. This CDR3 contains 18 residues. J was trimmed by 1 base and V by 3 bases; bases with no gene match: 12. CDR3 sequence (DNA): TGTGCCAGCAGCTTCGGTCGAGAGCGGGGGCCGGGCACAGATACGCAGTATTTT. Translation: CASSFGRERGPGTDTQYF.

This clonotype was seen many times. The V call is TRBV5-1, the J call TRBJ2-2; D is undetermined. Trimming took off 4 bases at V and 1 base at J, with 8 bases between the two ends. Looked up from germline, CDR1 is SGHRS and CDR2 is YFSETQ. This CDR3 is built from 14 residues. The CDR3 sequence is CASSRQRNTGELFF. The CDR3 region has the DNA TGCGCCAGCAGCCGTCAGCGGAACACCGGGGAGCTGTTTTTT.

This clonotype has just a few counts. V gene TRBV2 combines with J gene TRBJ1-2; D ambiguous. Germline assignment: CDR1 SNHLY and CDR2 FYNNEI. The CDR3 loop spans 11 amino acids. V was pared by 2 bases and J by 10 bases, with 8 bases between. CDR3 sequence reads: CASSEWVSYTF. The CDR3 coding sequence is TGTGCCAGCAGTGAATGGGTGTCCTACACCTTC.

At least ten counts were recorded for this clonotype. The V and J genes are TRBV27 and TRBJ1-1, with D hard to call. The CDR3 totals 14 residues. From germline, CDR1 is MNHEY and CDR2 SMNVEV (reference sequence). V shed 4 bases and J shed 3 bases, with 12 bases lying between them. The CDR3 spells CASSSSDGYTEAFF. CDR3 nucleotide sequence: TGTGCCAGCAGTTCCTCGGACGGGTACACTGAAGCTTTCTTT.

The J gene is TRBJ1-6, the V gene TRBV5-4; 8 nucleotides agree with TRBD1. The germline gives CDR1 SGHNT, CDR2 YYREEE (reference sequence). CDR3 length equals 15 residues. The J segment lost 10 bases and the V segment lost 4 bases, leaving 10 bases of the junction unmatched. CDR3 region: CASSPEAGGRSPLHF. CDR3 nucleotide sequence: TGTGCCAGCAGCCCGGAGGCAGGGGGCAGGTCACCCCTCCACTTT. The whole variable domain, remainder taken from reference TRBV5-4 and TRBJ1-6, is ETGVTQSPTHLIKTRGQQVTLRCSSQSGHNTVSWYQQALGQGPQFIFQYYREEENGRGNFPPRFSGLQFPNYSSELNVNALELDDSALYLCASSPEAGGRSPLHFGNGTRLTVT.

This clonotype has a handful of counts. The chain couples TRBV5-1 to TRBJ2-3; 7 bases agree with TRBD2. The CDR3 is 17 amino acids. V gave up 0 bases and J gave up 0 bases; unmatched junction bases: 7. The germline CDR1 and CDR2 sequences are SGHRS and YFSETQ. CDR3 residues: CASSLALASGSTDTQYF. In DNA form, the CDR3 reads TGCGCCAGCAGCTTGGCTCTGGCTAGCGGAAGCACAGATACGCAGTATTTT.

This clonotype was detected ten times or more. The chain has TRBV5-1 and TRBJ1-6, with D hard to call. Per the germline V gene, CDR1 is SGHRS and CDR2 is YFSETQ. This CDR3 is built from 14 residues. Trimming stripped 0 bases from V and 10 bases from J, with 11 bases between. The CDR3 nucleotides read TGCGCCAGCAGCTTGGAAAGGGATCGCTCACCCCTCCACTTT. Encoded protein: CASSLERDRSPLHF. Looking up the rest from reference TRBV5-1 and TRBJ1-6 gives the full variable domain: KAGVTQTPRYLIKTRGQQVTLSCSPISGHRSVSWYQQTPGQGLQFLFEYFSETQRNKGNFPGRFSGRQFSNSRSEMNVSTLELGDSALYLCASSLERDRSPLHFGNGTRLTVT.

The chain joins TRBV6-2 or TRBV6-3 to TRBJ2-5; a weak D match, TRBD2 (6 bases). Trimming took 8 bases from V and 5 from J, leaving 18 bases between them. CDR3 length equals 14 residues. Germline CDR1 is MNHEY and CDR2 is SVGEGT. The DNA for the CDR3 is TGTGCCAGCGGGGGGACCGGCTATTGGGAGACCCAGTACTTC. Protein sequence: CASGGTGYWETQYF.

This clonotype was observed a handful of times. V and J are TRBV10-3 and TRBJ1-3; no clear D. Germline V lookup: CDR1 ENHRY, CDR2 SYGVKD. V was trimmed by 5 bases and J by 0 bases, leaving 8 bases between them. This CDR3 region has 14 residues. CDR3 sequence (DNA): TGTGCCATCAGTTCAGGCGACTCTGGAAACACCATATATTTT. It translates to CAISSGDSGNTIYF.

This clonotype was counted a few times. This rearrangement joins TRBV15 to TRBJ2-5, with a tentative D call TRBD2 (5 bases). V was trimmed by 2 bases and J by 6 bases, leaving 13 bases between them. The CDR3 runs 14 residues. Germline V gives CDR1 LNHNV, CDR2 YYDKDF (reference sequence). CDR3: CATSRPELGKTQYF. The CDR3 DNA follows: TGTGCCACCAGCAGACCAGAACTAGGAAAGACCCAGTACTTC.

The chain links TRBV12-3 or TRBV12-4 to TRBJ1-3; D remains ambiguous. CDR3 length: 12 residues. The V end was cut by 2 bases, the J end by 4 bases, with 3 bases between. The CDR3 here is CASSLIGNTIYF. Written as DNA, the CDR3 is TGTGCCAGCAGTTTAATCGGAAACACCATATATTTT.

This clonotype was counted a few times. The V call is TRBV9, the J call TRBJ2-1; D unresolved. V lost 1 base, J lost 0 bases, and 8 bases lay in between. CDR3 length: 15 residues. Germline CDR1 is SGDLS and CDR2 is YYNGEE. The CDR3 here is CASSVLGSSYNEQFF. The CDR3 region has the DNA TGTGCCAGCAGCGTATTGGGTAGCTCCTACAATGAGCAGTTCTTC.

The chain uses TRBV20-1 and TRBJ2-2; 8 bases agree with TRBD2. J lost 8 bases, V lost 4 bases, and 12 bases had no gene match. The germline CDR1 and CDR2 sequences are DFQATT and SNEGSKA (reference sequence). CDR3 length: 15 amino acids. CDR3 sequence: CSAKTGGPGGGELFF. In nucleotides, the CDR3 is TGCAGTGCTAAAACGGGAGGGCCCGGCGGGGGGGAGCTGTTTTTT.

The gene calls are TRBV29-1 and TRBJ1-4, with D tentatively TRBD1 (5 bases). CDR1 is SQVTM and CDR2 is ANQGSEA in the germline V gene. With 2 bases removed from V and 12 bases from J, the gap between germline ends came to 10 bases. The CDR3 extends over 11 amino acids. DNA for the CDR3: TGCAGCGTTGAACGGCAGGGTCAACTGTTTTTT. Amino acid sequence: CSVERQGQLFF.

J is TRBJ2-1 and V is TRBV27; perhaps TRBD1 as D (5 bases). Between the trimmed V and J ends, which lost 3 bases and 5 bases, there was a span of 8 bases. Germline V gene sequence: CDR1 MNHEY, CDR2 SMNVEV (reference sequence). The CDR3 length is 13 residues. CDR3 residues: CASSFWGDNEQFF. CDR3 DNA: TGTGCCAGCAGTTTCTGGGGCGACAATGAGCAGTTCTTC.

This clonotype was seen at least ten times. The chain employs TRBV20-1 and TRBJ2-1, with TRBD2 identical over 15 bases. This CDR3 comprises 17 residues. Germline CDR1 reads DFQATT; CDR2 reads SNEGSKA (reference sequence). Trimming cost V 3 bases and J 0 bases; bases outside gene matches: 3. CDR3 protein: CSASGLAGGSSYNEQFF. The CDR3 nucleotides are TGCAGTGCTAGTGGACTAGCGGGGGGGAGCTCCTACAATGAGCAGTTCTTC.

This clonotype has ten or more counts. The chain combines TRBV7-9 with TRBJ2-5; the match to TRBD1 covers 7 bases. The V and J ends lost 5 bases and 4 bases, in that order; junction bases with no gene match: 7. Germline CDR1 reads SEHNR; CDR2 reads FQNEAQ (reference sequence). The CDR3 covers 14 residues. The CDR3 DNA reads TGTGCCAGCAGCCAGACAGGGAAACGAGAGACCCAGTACTTC. Amino acid sequence: CASSQTGKRETQYF. Full variable domain (remainder filled in from reference TRBV7-9 and TRBJ2-5): DTGVSQNPRHKITKRGQNVTFRCDPISEHNRLYWYRQTLGQGPEFLTYFQNEAQLEKSRLLSDRFSAERPKGSFSTLEIQRTEQGDSAMYLCASSQTGKRETQYFGPGTRLLVL.